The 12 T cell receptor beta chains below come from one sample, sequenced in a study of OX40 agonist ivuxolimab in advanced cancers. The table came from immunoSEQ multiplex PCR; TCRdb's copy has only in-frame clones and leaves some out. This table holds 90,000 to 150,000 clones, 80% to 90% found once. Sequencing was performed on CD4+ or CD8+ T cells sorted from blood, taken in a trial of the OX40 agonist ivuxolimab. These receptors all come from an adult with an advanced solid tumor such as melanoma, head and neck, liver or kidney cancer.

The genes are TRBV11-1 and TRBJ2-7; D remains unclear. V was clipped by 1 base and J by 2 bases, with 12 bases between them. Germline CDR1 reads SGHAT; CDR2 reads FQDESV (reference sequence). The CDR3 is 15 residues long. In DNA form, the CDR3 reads TGTGCCAGCAGCTTAGATTTGGGCGGCACCTACGAGCAGTACTTC. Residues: CASSLDLGGTYEQYF. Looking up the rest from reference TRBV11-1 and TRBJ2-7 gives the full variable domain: EAEVAQSPRYKITEKSQAVAFWCDPISGHATLYWYRQILGQGPELLVQFQDESVVDDSQLPKDRFSAERLKGVDSTLKIQPAELGDSAMYLCASSLDLGGTYEQYFGPGTRLTVT.

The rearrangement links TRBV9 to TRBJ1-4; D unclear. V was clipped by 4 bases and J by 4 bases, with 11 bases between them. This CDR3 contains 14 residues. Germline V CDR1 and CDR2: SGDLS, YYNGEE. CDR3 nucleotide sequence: TGTGCCAGCAGCTCCCGGGATCATAATGAAAAACTGTTTTTT. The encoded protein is CASSSRDHNEKLFF.

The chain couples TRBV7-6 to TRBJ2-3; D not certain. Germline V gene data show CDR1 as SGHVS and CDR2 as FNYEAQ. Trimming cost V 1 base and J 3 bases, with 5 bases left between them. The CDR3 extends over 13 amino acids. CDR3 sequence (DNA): TGTGCCAGCAGCTTAGTCCGAACAGATACGCAGTATTTT. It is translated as CASSLVRTDTQYF.

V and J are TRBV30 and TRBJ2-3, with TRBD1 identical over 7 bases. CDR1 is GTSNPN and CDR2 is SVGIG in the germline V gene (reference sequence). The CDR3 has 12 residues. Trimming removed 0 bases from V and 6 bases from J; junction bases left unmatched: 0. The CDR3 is CAWSVQGDTQYF. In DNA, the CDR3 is TGTGCCTGGAGTGTACAGGGGGATACGCAGTATTTT.

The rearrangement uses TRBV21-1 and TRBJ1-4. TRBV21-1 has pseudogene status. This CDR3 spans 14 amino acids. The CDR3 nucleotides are TGTGCCAACCCCTCCAGCTATCCCTCTGAAAAACTGTTTTTT. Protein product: CANPSSYPSEKLFF.

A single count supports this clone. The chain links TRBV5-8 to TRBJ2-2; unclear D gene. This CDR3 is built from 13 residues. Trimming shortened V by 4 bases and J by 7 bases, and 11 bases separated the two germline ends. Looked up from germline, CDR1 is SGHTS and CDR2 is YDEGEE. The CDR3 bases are TGTGCCAGCAGCGGGTTGGAACACGGGGAGCTGTTTTTT. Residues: CASSGLEHGELFF.

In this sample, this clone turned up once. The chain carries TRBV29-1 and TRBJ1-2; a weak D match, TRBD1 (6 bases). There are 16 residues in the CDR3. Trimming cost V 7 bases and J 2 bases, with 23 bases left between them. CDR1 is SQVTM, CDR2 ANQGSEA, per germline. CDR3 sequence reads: CSASTGTLVGNYGYTF. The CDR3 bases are TGCAGCGCCTCTACCGGGACACTGGTAGGGAACTATGGCTACACCTTC.

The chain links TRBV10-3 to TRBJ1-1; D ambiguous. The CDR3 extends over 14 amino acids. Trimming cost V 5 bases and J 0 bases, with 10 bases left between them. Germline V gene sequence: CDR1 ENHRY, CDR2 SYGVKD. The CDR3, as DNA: TGTGCCATCAGTTCCCAGGCGGTGAACACTGAAGCTTTCTTT. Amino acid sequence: CAISSQAVNTEAFF.

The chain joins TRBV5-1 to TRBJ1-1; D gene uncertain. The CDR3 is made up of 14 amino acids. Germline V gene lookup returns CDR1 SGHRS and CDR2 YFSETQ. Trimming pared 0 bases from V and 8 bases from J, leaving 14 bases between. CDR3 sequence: CASSLATTGGEAFF. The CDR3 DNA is TGCGCCAGCAGCTTGGCGACGACGGGCGGAGAAGCTTTCTTT.

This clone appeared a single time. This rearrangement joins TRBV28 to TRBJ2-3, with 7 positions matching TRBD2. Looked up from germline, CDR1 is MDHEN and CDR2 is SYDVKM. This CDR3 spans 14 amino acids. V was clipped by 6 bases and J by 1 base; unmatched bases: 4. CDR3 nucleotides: TGTGCCAGCAGCTTAAGCGGGGGCACAGATACGCAGTATTTT. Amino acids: CASSLSGGTDTQYF. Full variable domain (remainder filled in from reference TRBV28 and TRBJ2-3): DVKVTQSSRYLVKRTGEKVFLECVQDMDHENMFWYRQDPGLGLRLIYFSYDVKMKEKGDIPEGYSVSREKKERFSLILESASTNQTSMYLCASSLSGGTDTQYFGPGTRLTVL.

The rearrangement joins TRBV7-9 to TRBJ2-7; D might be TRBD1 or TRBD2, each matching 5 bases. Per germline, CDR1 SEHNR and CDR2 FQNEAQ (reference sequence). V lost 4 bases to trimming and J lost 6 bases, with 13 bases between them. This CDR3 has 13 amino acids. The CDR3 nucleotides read TGTGCCAGCAGCTCTATCGGGACCGGCGAGCAGTACTTC. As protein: CASSSIGTGEQYF. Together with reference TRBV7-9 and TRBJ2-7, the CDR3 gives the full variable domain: DTGVSQNPRHKITKRGQNVTFRCDPISEHNRLYWYRQTLGQGPEFLTYFQNEAQLEKSRLLSDRFSAERPKGSFSTLEIQRTEQGDSAMYLCASSSIGTGEQYFGPGTRLTVT.

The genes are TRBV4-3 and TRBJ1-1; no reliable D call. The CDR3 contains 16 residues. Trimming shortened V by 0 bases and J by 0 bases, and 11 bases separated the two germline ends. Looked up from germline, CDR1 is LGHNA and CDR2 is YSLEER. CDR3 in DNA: TGCGCCAGCAGCCAAGATTCTGGCAGCTTGAACACTGAAGCTTTCTTT. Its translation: CASSQDSGSLNTEAFF.